This T cell receptor beta chain was recovered during a study of blood T cells in healthy people across ages. The overall study: There was about one barcoded beta molecule captured by template switching per two T cells.

Concerning this clonotype: Its specificity is unknown.

Healthy Caucasians from Russia aged roughly 6 to 95 served as donors. A minimum of 6 million PBMCs was isolated per sample. Using a J-beta primer mix together with a sample-barcoded 5' primer, a second PCR was run for roughly 7 to 12 cycles. TCRdb used MiXCR to reprocess the 5' RACE reads, holding one entry per CDR3 protein. Seen here are over 1,200,000 distinct CDR3 sequences, 59% observed once, and the top ten hold 6.5% to 8%. Findings and limits, study-wide: The unsorted PBMCs prevented any conclusive comparison of naive versus antigen-experienced cells.

This CDR3 has 12 amino acids. CDR1 and CDR2 from the germline V gene are SQVTM and ANQGSEA. Sequencing used blood. The TCR originated in a man aged 18 to 29 in good health. The gene calls are TRBV29-1 and TRBJ2-1, with 7 nucleotides matching TRBD2. TRBJ2-7 explains the end of the DNA better; the J call may be wrong. DNA of the CDR3: TGCAGCGTTGGCGGGAGTTACAATGAGCAGTACTTC. Translated, it gives CSVGGSYNEQYF.